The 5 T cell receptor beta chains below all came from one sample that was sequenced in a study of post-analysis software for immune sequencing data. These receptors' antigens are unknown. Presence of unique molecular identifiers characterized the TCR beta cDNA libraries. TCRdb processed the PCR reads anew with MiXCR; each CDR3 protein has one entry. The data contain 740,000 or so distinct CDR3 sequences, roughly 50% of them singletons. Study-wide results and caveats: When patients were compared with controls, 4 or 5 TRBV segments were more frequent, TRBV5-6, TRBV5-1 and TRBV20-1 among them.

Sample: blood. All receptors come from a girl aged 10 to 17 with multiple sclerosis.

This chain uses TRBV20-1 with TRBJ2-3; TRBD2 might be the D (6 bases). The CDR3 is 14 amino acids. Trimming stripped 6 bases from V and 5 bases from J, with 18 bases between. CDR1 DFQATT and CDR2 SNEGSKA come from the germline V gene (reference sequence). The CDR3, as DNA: TGCAGTGCCGTTCCCGGACGGAGGGAAGATACGCAGTATTTT. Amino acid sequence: CSAVPGRREDTQYF.

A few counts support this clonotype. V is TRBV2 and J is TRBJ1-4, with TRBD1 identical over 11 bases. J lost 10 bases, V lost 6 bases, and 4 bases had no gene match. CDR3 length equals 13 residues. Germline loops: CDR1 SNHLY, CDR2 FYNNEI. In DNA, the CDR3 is TGTGCCAGCAGACCGGGACAGGGGGGAAAACTGTTTTTT. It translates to CASRPGQGGKLFF. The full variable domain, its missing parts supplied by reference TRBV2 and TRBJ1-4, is EPEVTQTPSHQVTQMGQEVILRCVPISNHLYFYWYRQILGQKVEFLVSFYNNEISEKSEIFDDQFSVERPDGSNFTLKIRSTKLEDSAMYFCASRPGQGGKLFFGSGTQLSVL.

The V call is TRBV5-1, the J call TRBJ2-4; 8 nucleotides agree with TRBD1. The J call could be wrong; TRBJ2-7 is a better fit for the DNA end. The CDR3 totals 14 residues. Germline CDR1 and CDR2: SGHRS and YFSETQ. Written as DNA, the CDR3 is TGCGCCAGCACTCAGGGGGCTAGCTCACACGAGCAGTACTTC. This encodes CASTQGASSHEQYF.

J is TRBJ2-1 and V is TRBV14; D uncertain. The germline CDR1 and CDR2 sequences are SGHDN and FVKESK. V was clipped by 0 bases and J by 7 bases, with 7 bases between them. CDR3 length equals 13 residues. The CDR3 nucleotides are TGTGCCAGCAGCCAAGAGTGGGGTAATGAGCAGTTCTTC. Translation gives CASSQEWGNEQFF.

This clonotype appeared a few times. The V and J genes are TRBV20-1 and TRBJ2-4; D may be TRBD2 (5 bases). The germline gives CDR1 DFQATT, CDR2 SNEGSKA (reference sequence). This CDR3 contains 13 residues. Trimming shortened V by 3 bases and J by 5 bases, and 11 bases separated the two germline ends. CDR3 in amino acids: CSASPGWENIQYF. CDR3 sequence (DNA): TGCAGTGCTAGCCCGGGGTGGGAAAACATTCAGTACTTC.